This T cell receptor (beta chain) was captured by sequencing in a study of spatial heterogeneity in lung cancer. Trimming took off 5 bases at V and 8 bases at J, with 23 bases between the two ends. The CDR3 runs 16 residues. Germline V gives CDR1 SGHTA, CDR2 FQGNSA. This clonotype was found many times. Time point indicated: blood at routine non-recurrence follow-up after resection. Whole RNA obtained from tumor, nontumor lung or frozen PBMC underwent sequencing without sorting. TCRdb called the 5' RACE reads again in MiXCR, with one record for every CDR3 protein. Of about 47,000 distinct CDR3 sequences in the sample, around 6.7% are singletons; the top ten hold roughly 35%.

Sequenced material: PBMCs, taken at follow-up. The TCR sequence derives from a female donor with early-stage non-small cell lung cancer. The rearrangement uses TRBV7-2 and TRBJ2-3, with a weak D call TRBD2 (8 bases). The CDR3 region has the DNA TGTGCCAGCAGCCCCCGTTCGGGAGGGGGCGGGGGTACGCAGTATTTT. Its protein is CASSPRSGGGGGTQYF.